The next 3 T cell receptor beta chains were all read from a single sample in a study of shared clonotypes between healthy human individuals. The assay was immunoSEQ multiplex PCR, and TCRdb's table has in-frame clones only and misses some. Found here are approximately 700,000 clones, less than 80% of them singletons; the top ten hold about 1.8%. The sequencing sample was made of memory CD4+ T cells sorted from blood. Subset denoted: CD45RA-negative fraction. The receptor set was obtained from a woman aged 25 to 39 in good health.

Note on this clone: Other DNA sequences from this sample encode an identical CDR3 as well. This chain joins TRBV27 and TRBJ2-1; D gene unclear. The CDR3 is 14 amino acids. The germline gives CDR1 MNHEY, CDR2 SMNVEV (reference sequence). V was clipped by 7 bases and J by 3 bases, with 13 bases between them. The CDR3: CASTDGPGYNEQFF. DNA of the CDR3: TGTGCCAGCACCGATGGCCCCGGCTACAATGAGCAGTTCTTC.

The rearrangement links TRBV30 to TRBJ1-1; D unclear. The CDR3 covers 12 residues. Germline loops: CDR1 GTSNPN, CDR2 SVGIG (reference sequence). The V gene lost 7 bases and the J gene lost 0 bases, with 9 bases spanning the gap. The CDR3 spells CASKLLNTEAFF. The CDR3, as DNA: TGTGCCTCTAAGTTATTGAACACTGAAGCTTTCTTT.

V gene TRBV9 combines with J gene TRBJ1-3; a weak D match, TRBD1 (5 bases). The CDR3 has 15 amino acids. Germline values: CDR1 SGDLS, CDR2 YYNGEE. The V gene lost 4 bases and the J gene lost 2 bases, with 13 bases spanning the gap. The CDR3 DNA reads as TGTGCCAGCAGCAGAAGGGGAGGTGCTGGAAACACCATATATTTT. It codes for CASSRRGGAGNTIYF.